This T cell receptor (beta chain) was profiled in a study of shared clonotypes between healthy human individuals. Germline values: CDR1 SGHRS, CDR2 YFSETQ. V gave up 0 bases and J gave up 7 bases; unmatched junction bases: 7. This CDR3 contains 15 residues. The table came from immunoSEQ multiplex PCR; TCRdb's copy has only in-frame clones and leaves some out. The repertoire holds millions of clones, with about 92% as singletons. CD4+ cells were split into CD45RA+ naive and CD45RA-negative memory subsets. This receptor was identified in a man aged 18 to 30 in good health. Some clones in this sample may be carry-over from other donors' samples. The sequenced material came from naive CD4+ T cells from PBMCs. Subset here: CD45RA+ positively selected. The V and J genes are TRBV5-1 and TRBJ2-7, with TRBD2 matching over 10 bases. CDR3 protein: CASSLDSGRADEQYF. The CDR3 bases are TGCGCCAGCAGCTTGGACAGCGGGAGGGCCGATGAGCAGTACTTC.